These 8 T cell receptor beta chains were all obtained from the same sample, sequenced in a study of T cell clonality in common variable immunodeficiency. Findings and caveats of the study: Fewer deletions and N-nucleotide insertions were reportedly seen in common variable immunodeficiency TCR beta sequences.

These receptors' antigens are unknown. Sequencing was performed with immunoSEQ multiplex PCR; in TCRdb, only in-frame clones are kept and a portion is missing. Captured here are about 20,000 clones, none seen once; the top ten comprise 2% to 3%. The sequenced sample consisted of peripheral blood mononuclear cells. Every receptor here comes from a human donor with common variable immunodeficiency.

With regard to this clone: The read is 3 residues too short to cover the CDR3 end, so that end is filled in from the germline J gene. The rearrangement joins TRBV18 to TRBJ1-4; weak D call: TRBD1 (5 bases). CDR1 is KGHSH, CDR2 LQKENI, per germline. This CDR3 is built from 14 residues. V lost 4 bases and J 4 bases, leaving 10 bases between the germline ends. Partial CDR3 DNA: TGTGCCAGCTCACGTCGGGGGGATAATGAAAAA. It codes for CASSRRGDNEK. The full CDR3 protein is CASSRRGDNEKLFF.

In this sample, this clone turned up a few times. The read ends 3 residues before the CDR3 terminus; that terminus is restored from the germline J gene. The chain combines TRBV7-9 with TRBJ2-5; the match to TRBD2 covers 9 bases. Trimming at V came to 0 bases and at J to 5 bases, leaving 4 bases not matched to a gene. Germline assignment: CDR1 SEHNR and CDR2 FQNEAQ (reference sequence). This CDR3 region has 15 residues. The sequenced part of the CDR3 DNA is TGTGCCAGCAGCTTAGCTAGCGGGAGAATGGAGACC. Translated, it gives CASSLASGRMET. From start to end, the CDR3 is CASSLASGRMETQYF.

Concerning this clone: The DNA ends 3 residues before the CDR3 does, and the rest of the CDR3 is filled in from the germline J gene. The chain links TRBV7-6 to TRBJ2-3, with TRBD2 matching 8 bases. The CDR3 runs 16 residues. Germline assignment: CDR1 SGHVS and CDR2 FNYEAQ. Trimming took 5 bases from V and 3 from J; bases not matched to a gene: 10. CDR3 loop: CASSPRERGRTDTQYF. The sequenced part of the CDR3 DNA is TGTGCCAGCAGCCCGAGGGAGCGGGGGCGAACAGATACG. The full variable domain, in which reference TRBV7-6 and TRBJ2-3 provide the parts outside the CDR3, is GAGVSQSPRYKVTKRGQDVALRCDPISGHVSLYWYRQALGQGPEFLTYFNYEAQQDKSGLPNDRFSAERPEGSISTLTIQRTEQRDSAMYRCASSPRERGRTDTQYFGPGTRLTVL.

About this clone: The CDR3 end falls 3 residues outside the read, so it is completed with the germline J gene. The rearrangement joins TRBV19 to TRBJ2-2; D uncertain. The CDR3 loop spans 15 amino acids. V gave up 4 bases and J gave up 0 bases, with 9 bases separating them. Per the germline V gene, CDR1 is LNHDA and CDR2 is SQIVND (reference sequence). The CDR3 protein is CASSTWAPNTGELFF. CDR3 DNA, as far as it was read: TGTGCCAGTAGTACGTGGGCACCGAACACCGGGGAG. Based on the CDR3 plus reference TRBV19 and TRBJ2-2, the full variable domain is DGGITQSPKYLFRKEGQNVTLSCEQNLNHDAMYWYRQDPGQGLRLIYYSQIVNDFQKGDIAEGYSVSREKKESFPLTVTSAQKNPTAFYLCASSTWAPNTGELFFGEGSRLTVL.

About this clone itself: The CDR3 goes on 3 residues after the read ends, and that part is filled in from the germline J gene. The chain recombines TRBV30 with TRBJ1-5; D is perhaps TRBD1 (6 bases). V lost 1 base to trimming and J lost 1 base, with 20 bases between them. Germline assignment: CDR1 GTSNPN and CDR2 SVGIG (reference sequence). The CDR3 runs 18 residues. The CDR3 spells CAWSGGQGKGYSNQPQHF. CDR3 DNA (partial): TGTGCCTGGAGTGGGGGGCAGGGAAAGGGGTACAGCAATCAGCCC.

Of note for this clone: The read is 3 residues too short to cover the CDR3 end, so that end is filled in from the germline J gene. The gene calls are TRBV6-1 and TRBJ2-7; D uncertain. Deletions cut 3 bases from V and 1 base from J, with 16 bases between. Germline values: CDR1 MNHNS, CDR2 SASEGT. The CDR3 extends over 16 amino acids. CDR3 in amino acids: CASSEHERLTSYEQYF. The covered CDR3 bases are TGTGCCAGCAGTGAGCACGAGAGACTTACTTCCTACGAG.

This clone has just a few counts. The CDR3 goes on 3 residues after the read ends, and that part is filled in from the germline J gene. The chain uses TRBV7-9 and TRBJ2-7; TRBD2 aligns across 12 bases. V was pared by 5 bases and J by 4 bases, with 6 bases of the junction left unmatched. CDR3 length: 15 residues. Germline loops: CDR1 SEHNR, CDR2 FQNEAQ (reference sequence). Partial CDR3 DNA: TGTGCCAGCAGCACGACTAGCGGGAGTGGATACGAG. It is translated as CASSTTSGSGYE. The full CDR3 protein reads CASSTTSGSGYEQYF.

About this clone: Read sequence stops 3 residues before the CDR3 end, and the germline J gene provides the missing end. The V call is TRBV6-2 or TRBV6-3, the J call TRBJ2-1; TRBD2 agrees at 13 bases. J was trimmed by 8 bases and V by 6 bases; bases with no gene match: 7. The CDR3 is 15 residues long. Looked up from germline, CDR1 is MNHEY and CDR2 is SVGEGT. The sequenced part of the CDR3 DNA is TGTGCCAGCAGCCCAGGGACTAGCGGGACATATGAG. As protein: CASSPGTSGTYE. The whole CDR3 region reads CASSPGTSGTYEQFF.